Listed below are T cell receptor beta chains from one sample, sequenced in a study of spatial heterogeneity in lung cancer. TCRdb re-called the 5' RACE reads through MiXCR, storing one row per CDR3 protein. The sample has about 45,000 distinct CDR3 sequences, roughly 10% seen once. The sample was PBMCs, taken at surgery. These receptors were taken from a female donor with early-stage non-small cell lung cancer. Each CDR3 is given without its conserved first and last residue. Each record gives: J gene, V gene, CDR3 protein.

>TRBJ2-7|TRBV10-3
AISASSHEQY
>TRBJ2-3|TRBV12-3/TRBV12-4
ASSFVASSTDTQY
>TRBJ2-1|TRBV4-3
ASSQDPRGVLVNEQF
>TRBJ2-3|TRBV18
ASSPPLSSYTDTQY
>TRBJ2-5|TRBV19
ASSKGRRETQY
>TRBJ2-7|TRBV3-1
ASSPGTGYEQY
>TRBJ1-5|TRBV28
ATNTHDRFDSNQPQH
>TRBJ2-3|TRBV10-3
AILAGGQGFGTDTQY
>TRBJ2-7|TRBV13
ASSLARRSYEQY
>TRBJ2-7|TRBV7-9
ASTLGGVAYEQY
>TRBJ2-1|TRBV29-1
SVEPPERGAYNEQF
>TRBJ2-6|TRBV7-8
ASSVPVRTGGTSGANVLT
>TRBJ1-1|TRBV12-3/TRBV12-4
ASGRGMNTEAF
>TRBJ1-1|TRBV19
ASSDRASSTEAF
>TRBJ1-1|TRBV5-6
ASRLGSGQGNTEAF
>TRBJ2-3|TRBV6-5
ASSYGRKQY
>TRBJ1-6|TRBV2
ASSEATRLN
>TRBJ1-1|TRBV4-2
ASSQEPLNTEAF
>TRBJ2-7|TRBV5-1
ASSWDRGAYEQY
>TRBJ2-2|TRBV19
ASRRQLNTGELF
>TRBJ2-7|TRBV6-6
ASSYLENYTYEQY
>TRBJ2-6|TRBV7-3
ASSPRTSGANVLT
>TRBJ2-1|TRBV6-5
ASSYSGGRSHEQF
>TRBJ2-1|TRBV7-9
ASSQAIQFNEQF
>TRBJ2-7|TRBV6-6
ASSYSSGSYEQY
>TRBJ2-7|TRBV5-6
ASSSLGEQY
>TRBJ1-3|TRBV7-6
ASSSTGDGPGNTIY
>TRBJ2-1|TRBV7-2
ASSLGLERF
>TRBJ1-4|TRBV29-1
SADWGGKLF
>TRBJ2-5|TRBV5-1
ASSQTSGVETQY
>TRBJ2-2|TRBV2
ASKDTNSNTGELF
>TRBJ2-1|TRBV20-1
SGGRDDNYNEQF
>TRBJ2-5|TRBV11-2
ASRASLQETQY
>TRBJ2-5|TRBV4-2
ASSQVGGGQETQY
>TRBJ2-3|TRBV7-2
ASSLGGRVVDTQY
>TRBJ1-4|TRBV29-1
SVETGEKLF
>TRBJ1-1|TRBV6-4
ASSGSMEMNTEAF
>TRBJ2-7|TRBV12-3/TRBV12-4
ASSPPGWGTYEQY
>TRBJ2-3|TRBV7-8
ASSPREGRQDTQY
>TRBJ2-1|TRBV18
ASSRENGALNEQF
>TRBJ1-5|TRBV9
ASSGGGNQPQH
>TRBJ2-7|TRBV6-2/TRBV6-3
ASSYLGQSYEQY
>TRBJ2-6|TRBV5-6
ASSSEGPGGPLIGANVLT
>TRBJ1-2|TRBV7-4
ASSLRCVGRYGYT
>TRBJ2-7|TRBV6-2/TRBV6-3
ASSSGVLGRTYEQY
>TRBJ2-3|TRBV2
ASTFAGTSGVSGTDTQY
>TRBJ2-1|TRBV6-5
ASSKTGGGQF
>TRBJ2-5|TRBV5-1
ASSEMTAQETQY
>TRBJ1-5|TRBV20-1
SARDASGAGNQPQH
>TRBJ2-5|TRBV29-1
SEGVTKETQY
>TRBJ1-5|TRBV7-2
ASSAPGQINQPQH
>TRBJ1-2|TRBV4-3
ASSQDENYGYT
>TRBJ1-2|TRBV20-1
SASTGLDGYT
>TRBJ2-3|TRBV20-1
SASPGALDTQY
>TRBJ1-4|TRBV10-3
AISEGAVTNEKLF
>TRBJ2-4|TRBV14
ASSPLTGTKNIQY
>TRBJ2-3|TRBV25-1
ASSAGGLLTDTQY
>TRBJ1-1|TRBV19
ASSSQEGEWNTEAF
>TRBJ1-1|TRBV7-9
ASSPGPRNTEAF
>TRBJ2-1|TRBV2
ASSLLGSYNEQF